Reported below is one TCR beta chain. The sample originates from a study of CD8+CD57+ T cells in acquired aplastic anemia. About the research overall: DNA per sorted CD4+ or CD8+ sample ranged roughly 0.19 to 30 ug, averaging roughly 3.2 ug. CD4+ cells from healthy donors averaged around 10 million reads.

Germline assignment: CDR1 MGHDK and CDR2 SYGVNS. This CDR3 has 16 residues. The J segment lost 3 bases and the V segment lost 6 bases, leaving 12 bases of the junction unmatched. TCR beta VDJ combinations and CDR3 sequences were profiled from genomic DNA. MiXCR was run by TCRdb on the reads, yielding one entry per CDR3 protein. The table shows roughly 420,000 distinct CDR3 sequences, with 55% to 75% occurring only once. This clonotype was obtained from a human donor in good health, serving as a control. Sequenced input: sorted CD4+, CD8+, or CD8+CD57+ T cells (not recorded which) from PBMCs. The gene calls are TRBV25-1 and TRBJ2-3; 7 positions agree with TRBD2. This chain's CDR3 is CASSTGPGGATDTQYF. The CDR3 coding sequence is TGTGCCAGCAGCACGGGACCGGGGGGTGCGACAGATACGCAGTATTTT. The variable domain in full, with the rest retrieved from reference TRBV25-1 and TRBJ2-3, is EADIYQTPRYLVIGTGKKITLECSQTMGHDKMYWYQQDPGMELHLIHYSYGVNSTEKGDLSSESTVSRIRTEHFPLTLESARPSHTSQYLCASSTGPGGATDTQYFGPGTRLTVL.